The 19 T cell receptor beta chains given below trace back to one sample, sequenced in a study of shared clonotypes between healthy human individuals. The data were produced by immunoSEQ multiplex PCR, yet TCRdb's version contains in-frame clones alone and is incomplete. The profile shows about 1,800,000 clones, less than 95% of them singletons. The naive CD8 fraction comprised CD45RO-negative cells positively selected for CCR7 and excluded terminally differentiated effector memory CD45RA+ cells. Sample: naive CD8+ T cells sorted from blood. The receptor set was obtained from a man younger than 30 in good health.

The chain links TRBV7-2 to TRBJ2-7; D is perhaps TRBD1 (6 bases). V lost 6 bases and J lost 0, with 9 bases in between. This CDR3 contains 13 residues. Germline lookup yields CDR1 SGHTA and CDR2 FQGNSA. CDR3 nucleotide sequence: TGTGCCAGCAGGTGGGACAACTCCTACGAGCAGTACTTC. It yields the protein CASRWDNSYEQYF.

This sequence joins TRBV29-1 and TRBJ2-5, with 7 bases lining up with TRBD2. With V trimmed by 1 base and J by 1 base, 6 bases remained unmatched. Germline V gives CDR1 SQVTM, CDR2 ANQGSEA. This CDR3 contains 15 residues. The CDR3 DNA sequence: TGCAGCGTTGAAGGTTACGGGGAGGGCCAAGAGACCCAGTACTTC. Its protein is CSVEGYGEGQETQYF.

CDR3 bases: TGTGCCAGCAGCCTTACAGGGGGCGGTGAAAAACTGTTTTTT. Translated: CASSLTGGGEKLFF. The chain combines TRBV6-6 with TRBJ1-4; TRBD1 aligns across 9 bases. The CDR3 extends over 14 amino acids. Germline V gene lookup returns CDR1 MNHNY and CDR2 SVGAGI (reference sequence). J gave up 7 bases and V 6 bases, and 6 bases lay outside the gene matches.

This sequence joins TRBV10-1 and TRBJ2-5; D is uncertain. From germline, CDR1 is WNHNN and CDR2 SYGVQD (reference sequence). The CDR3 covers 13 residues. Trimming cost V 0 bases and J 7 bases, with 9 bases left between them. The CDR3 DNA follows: TGCGCCAGCAGTGAGTCCCCTGCTGGGACCCAGTACTTC. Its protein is CASSESPAGTQYF.

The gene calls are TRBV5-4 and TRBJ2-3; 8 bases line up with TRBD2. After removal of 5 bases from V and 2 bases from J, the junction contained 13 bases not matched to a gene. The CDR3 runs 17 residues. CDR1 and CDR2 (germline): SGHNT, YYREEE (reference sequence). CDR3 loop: CASRLGELAGPTDTQYF. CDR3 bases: TGTGCCAGCAGATTAGGCGAGCTAGCGGGTCCCACAGATACGCAGTATTTT.

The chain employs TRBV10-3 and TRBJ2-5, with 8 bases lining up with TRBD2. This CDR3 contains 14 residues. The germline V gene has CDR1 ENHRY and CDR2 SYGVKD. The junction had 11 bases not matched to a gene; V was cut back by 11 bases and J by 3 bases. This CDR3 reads CAAGGGSPEETQYF. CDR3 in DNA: TGTGCCGCAGGCGGGGGGTCCCCAGAAGAGACCCAGTACTTC.

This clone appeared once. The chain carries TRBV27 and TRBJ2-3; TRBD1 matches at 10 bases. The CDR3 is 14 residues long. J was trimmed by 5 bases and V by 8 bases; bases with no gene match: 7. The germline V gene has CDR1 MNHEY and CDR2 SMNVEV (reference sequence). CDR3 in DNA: TGTGCCAGCGCTGACAGGGGGCACGGAGATACGCAGTATTTT. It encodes CASADRGHGDTQYF.

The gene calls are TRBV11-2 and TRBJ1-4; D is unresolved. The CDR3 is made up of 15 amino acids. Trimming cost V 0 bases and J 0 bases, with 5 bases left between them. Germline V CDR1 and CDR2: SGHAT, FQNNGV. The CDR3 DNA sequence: TGTGCCAGCAGCTTAGATTCCGCAACTAATGAAAAACTGTTTTTT. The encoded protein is CASSLDSATNEKLFF.

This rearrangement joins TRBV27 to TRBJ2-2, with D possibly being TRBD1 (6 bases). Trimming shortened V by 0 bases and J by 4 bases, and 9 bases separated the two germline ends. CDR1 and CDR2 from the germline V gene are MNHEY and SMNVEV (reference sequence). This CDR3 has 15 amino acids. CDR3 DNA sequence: TGTGCCAGCAGTTTATCTAACAGGGCCACCGGGGAGCTGTTTTTT. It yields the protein CASSLSNRATGELFF.

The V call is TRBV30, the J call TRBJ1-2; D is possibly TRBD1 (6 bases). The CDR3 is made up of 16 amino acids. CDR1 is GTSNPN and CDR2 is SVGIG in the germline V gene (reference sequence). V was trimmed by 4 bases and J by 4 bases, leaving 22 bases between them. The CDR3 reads CAWNRASVLVGYGYTF. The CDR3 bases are TGTGCCTGGAACAGGGCCAGCGTTCTTGTTGGCTATGGCTACACCTTC. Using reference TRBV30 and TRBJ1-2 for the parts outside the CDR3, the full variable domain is SQTIHQWPATLVQPVGSPLSLECTVEGTSNPNLYWYRQAAGRGLQLLFYSVGIGQISSEVPQNLSASRPQDRQFILSSKKLLLSDSGFYLCAWNRASVLVGYGYTFGSGTRLTVV.

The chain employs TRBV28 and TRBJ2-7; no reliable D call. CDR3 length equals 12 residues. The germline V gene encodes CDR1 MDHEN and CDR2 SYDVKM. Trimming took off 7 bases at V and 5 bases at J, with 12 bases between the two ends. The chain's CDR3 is CASTPRVNEQYF. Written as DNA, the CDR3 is TGTGCCAGCACCCCCCGGGTTAACGAGCAGTACTTC. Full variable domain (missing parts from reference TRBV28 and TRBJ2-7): DVKVTQSSRYLVKRTGEKVFLECVQDMDHENMFWYRQDPGLGLRLIYFSYDVKMKEKGDIPEGYSVSREKKERFSLILESASTNQTSMYLCASTPRVNEQYFGPGTRLTVT.

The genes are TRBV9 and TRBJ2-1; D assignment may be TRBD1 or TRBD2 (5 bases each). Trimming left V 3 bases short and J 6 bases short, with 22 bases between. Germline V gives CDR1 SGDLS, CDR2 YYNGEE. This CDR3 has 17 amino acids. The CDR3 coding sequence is TGTGCCAGCAGCGGCCACTCCGGGACCGGTGCTTTCAATGAGCAGTTCTTC. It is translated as CASSGHSGTGAFNEQFF.

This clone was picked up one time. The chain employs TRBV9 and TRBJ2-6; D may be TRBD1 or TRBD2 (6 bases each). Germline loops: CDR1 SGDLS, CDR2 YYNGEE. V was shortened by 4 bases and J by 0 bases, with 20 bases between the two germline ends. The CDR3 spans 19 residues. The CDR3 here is CASSPEGGITISGANVLTF. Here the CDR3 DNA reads TGTGCCAGCAGCCCAGAGGGGGGCATTACTATCTCTGGGGCCAACGTCCTGACTTTC.

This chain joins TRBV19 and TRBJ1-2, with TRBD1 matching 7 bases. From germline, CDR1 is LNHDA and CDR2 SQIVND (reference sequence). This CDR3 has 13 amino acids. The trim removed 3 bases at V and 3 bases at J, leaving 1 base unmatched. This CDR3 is CASSMGQYYGYTF. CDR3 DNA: TGTGCCAGTAGTATGGGACAGTACTATGGCTACACCTTC.

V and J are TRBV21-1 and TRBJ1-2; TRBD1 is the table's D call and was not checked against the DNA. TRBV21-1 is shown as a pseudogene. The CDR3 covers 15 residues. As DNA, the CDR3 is TGTGCCAGCAGCAAAGAGAACAGGCGGAACTATGGCTACACCTTC. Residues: CASSKENRRNYGYTF.

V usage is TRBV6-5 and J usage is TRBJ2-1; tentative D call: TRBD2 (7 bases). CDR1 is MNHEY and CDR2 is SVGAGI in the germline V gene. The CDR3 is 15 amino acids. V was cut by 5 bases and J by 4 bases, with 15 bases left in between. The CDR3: CASSTLRGGYNEQFF. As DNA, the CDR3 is TGTGCCAGCAGTACCTTGAGGGGGGGGTACAATGAGCAGTTCTTC.

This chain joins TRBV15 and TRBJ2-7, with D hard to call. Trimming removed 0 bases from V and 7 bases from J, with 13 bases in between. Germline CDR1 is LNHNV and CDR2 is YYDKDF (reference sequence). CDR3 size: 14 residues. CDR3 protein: CATSRDLLLGEQYF. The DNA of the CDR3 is TGTGCCACCAGCAGAGATCTTTTGTTGGGTGAGCAGTACTTC.

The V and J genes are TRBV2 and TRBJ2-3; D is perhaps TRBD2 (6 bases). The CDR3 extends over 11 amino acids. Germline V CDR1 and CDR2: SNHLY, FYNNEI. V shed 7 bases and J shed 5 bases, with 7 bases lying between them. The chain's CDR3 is CASMGGDTQYF. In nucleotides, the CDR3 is TGTGCCAGCATGGGGGGAGATACGCAGTATTTT.

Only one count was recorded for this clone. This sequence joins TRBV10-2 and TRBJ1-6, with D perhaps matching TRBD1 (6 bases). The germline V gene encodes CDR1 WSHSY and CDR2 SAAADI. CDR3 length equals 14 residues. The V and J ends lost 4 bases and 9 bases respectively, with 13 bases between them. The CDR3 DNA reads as TGCGCCAGCAGTGGGGGGCCGTGGGCTTCACCCCTCCACTTT. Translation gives CASSGGPWASPLHF.